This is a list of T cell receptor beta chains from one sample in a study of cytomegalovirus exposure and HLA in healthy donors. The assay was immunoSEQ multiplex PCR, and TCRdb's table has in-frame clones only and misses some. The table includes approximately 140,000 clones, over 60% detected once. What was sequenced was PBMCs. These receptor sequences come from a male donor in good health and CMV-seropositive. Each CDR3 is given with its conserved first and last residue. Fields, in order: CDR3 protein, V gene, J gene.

CDR3aa: CSVTGVGETQYF; v_gene: TRBV29-1; j_gene: TRBJ2-5
CDR3aa: CASSVQPGGTDTQYF; v_gene: TRBV9; j_gene: TRBJ2-3
CDR3aa: CASSLYSTGDPYF; v_gene: TRBV11-1; j_gene: TRBJ2-7
CDR3aa: CAWSQGSQPQHF; v_gene: TRBV30; j_gene: TRBJ1-5
CDR3aa: CASSFIGGNTGELFF; v_gene: TRBV27; j_gene: TRBJ2-2
CDR3aa: CASSTGGDDTQYF; v_gene: TRBV9; j_gene: TRBJ2-3
CDR3aa: CASSLSGRQETQYF; v_gene: TRBV5-1; j_gene: TRBJ2-5
CDR3aa: CASSYSWGTGWKGYTF; v_gene: TRBV6-5; j_gene: TRBJ1-2
CDR3aa: CASSKDRDRVYDEQYF; v_gene: TRBV21-1; j_gene: TRBJ2-7
CDR3aa: CASSRSLAGATGELFF; v_gene: TRBV4-1; j_gene: TRBJ2-2
CDR3aa: CASRMPGGAEAFF; v_gene: TRBV10-2; j_gene: TRBJ1-1
CDR3aa: CASSPPDSYEQYF; v_gene: TRBV27; j_gene: TRBJ2-7
CDR3aa: CASRRDSTYLSEQYF; v_gene: TRBV19; j_gene: TRBJ2-7
CDR3aa: CASSLGRAPYNEQFF; v_gene: TRBV11-2; j_gene: TRBJ2-1
CDR3aa: CASSYSMGLGYTF; v_gene: TRBV6-5; j_gene: TRBJ1-2
CDR3aa: CASSQDSLAGGYEQYF; v_gene: TRBV4-1; j_gene: TRBJ2-7
CDR3aa: CAGSGQDRAYEQYF; v_gene: TRBV7-8; j_gene: TRBJ2-7
CDR3aa: CASSITGGNQPQHF; v_gene: TRBV19; j_gene: TRBJ1-5
CDR3aa: CASSLTSGRAWETQYF; v_gene: TRBV6-5; j_gene: TRBJ2-5
CDR3aa: CASSYSGDYNEQFF; v_gene: TRBV6-5; j_gene: TRBJ2-1
CDR3aa: CASTPGQRPSGANVLTF; v_gene: TRBV19; j_gene: TRBJ2-6
CDR3aa: CASSLDRRETQYF; v_gene: TRBV5-1; j_gene: TRBJ2-5
CDR3aa: CASSLAGTHYNEQFF; v_gene: TRBV7-2; j_gene: TRBJ2-1
CDR3aa: CAITDGGDQPQHF; v_gene: TRBV10-3; j_gene: TRBJ1-5
CDR3aa: CASSSPGTSGRASPYNEQFF; v_gene: TRBV7-6; j_gene: TRBJ2-1
CDR3aa: CASSYRGTLTEAFF; v_gene: TRBV6-5; j_gene: TRBJ1-1
CDR3aa: CASSLAVETGVADTQYF; v_gene: TRBV5-6; j_gene: TRBJ2-3
CDR3aa: CASSFTGTGNTEAFF; v_gene: TRBV19; j_gene: TRBJ1-1
CDR3aa: CASSFLSSGGRADTQYF; v_gene: TRBV7-2; j_gene: TRBJ2-3
CDR3aa: CATFGRPGDNEQFF; v_gene: TRBV5-1; j_gene: TRBJ2-1
CDR3aa: CASSLGLLWDEQYF; v_gene: TRBV13; j_gene: TRBJ2-7
CDR3aa: CASSLASGYLSTDTQYF; v_gene: TRBV5-1; j_gene: TRBJ2-3
CDR3aa: CASSPGQTGLQYF; v_gene: TRBV4-3; j_gene: TRBJ2-4
CDR3aa: CASSFGTTSGFQETQYF; v_gene: TRBV28; j_gene: TRBJ2-5
CDR3aa: CASSSLTSGSQDTQYF; v_gene: TRBV7-9; j_gene: TRBJ2-3
CDR3aa: CASSLEYRASYNSPLHF; v_gene: TRBV7-8; j_gene: TRBJ1-6
CDR3aa: CASSLFLAGSNEQFF; v_gene: TRBV5-1; j_gene: TRBJ2-1
CDR3aa: CASSATSGFGFF; v_gene: TRBV6-1; j_gene: TRBJ2-1
CDR3aa: CASVAQVAPGANVLTF; v_gene: TRBV2; j_gene: TRBJ2-6
CDR3aa: CASGPRADSSDTEAFF; v_gene: TRBV12-5; j_gene: TRBJ1-1